The 26 T cell receptor beta chains below all came from one sample that was sequenced in a study of response to subunit inactivated influenza vaccine. From the RT-PCR reads, TCRdb called clonotypes with MiXCR, one entry per CDR3 protein. The sample includes about 170,000 distinct CDR3 sequences, about 12% of them seen just once. This sample was also put to use in a study of T cells expressing NK-cell markers. That work states: With UMIs, 5'RACE template switching was used to make TCR beta cDNA.

The specimen was CD8+ T cells sorted from PBMCs, collected less than 13 days after vaccination. These receptors were taken from a man over 45 who received an inactivated influenza vaccine.

This rearrangement joins TRBV9 to TRBJ2-2; 9 bases align to TRBD1. V lost 4 bases to trimming and J lost 1 base; unmatched junction nucleotides: 17. This CDR3 contains 20 residues. Germline assignment: CDR1 SGDLS and CDR2 YYNGEE. The CDR3 is CASSWAPGVGQGENTGELFF. CDR3 nucleotides: TGTGCCAGCAGCTGGGCTCCCGGGGTGGGACAGGGCGAGAACACCGGGGAGCTGTTTTTT.

This clonotype has more than one count but fewer than ten. The J gene is TRBJ2-7, the V gene TRBV6-2 or TRBV6-3, with D hard to call. V lost 2 bases and J 0 bases, leaving 5 bases between the germline ends. Germline V gene data show CDR1 as MNHEY and CDR2 as SVGEGT. CDR3 length equals 13 residues. Here the CDR3 reads CASSYPGSYEQYF. CDR3 DNA: TGTGCCAGCAGTTACCCTGGCTCCTACGAGCAGTACTTC.

This clonotype showed up just a few times. V gene TRBV9 combines with J gene TRBJ2-7; D is perhaps TRBD2 (6 bases). This CDR3 spans 17 amino acids. The germline V and J ends were trimmed by 4 bases and 4 bases, with 24 bases remaining between them. Germline V gene data show CDR1 as SGDLS and CDR2 as YYNGEE. DNA for the CDR3: TGTGCCAGCAGCCCCCCCCGTCGGGCCACTAGCAGGTACGAGCAGTACTTC. Amino acids: CASSPPRRATSRYEQYF. Variable domain in full (rest from reference TRBV9 and TRBJ2-7): DSGVTQTPKHLITATGQRVTLRCSPRSGDLSVYWYQQSLDQGLQFLIQYYNGEERAKGNILERFSAQQFPDLHSELNLSSLELGDSALYFCASSPPRRATSRYEQYFGPGTRLTVT.

The count of this clonotype is one. The chain combines TRBV5-6 with TRBJ1-2; D gene unclear. V lost 0 bases and J 4 bases, leaving 10 bases between the germline ends. From germline, CDR1 is SGHDT and CDR2 YYEEEE. The CDR3 is 14 amino acids. CDR3 sequence: CASSLESGIYGYTF. CDR3 bases: TGTGCCAGCAGCTTGGAGTCAGGCATCTATGGCTACACCTTC.

The chain is built from TRBV4-1 and TRBJ2-5; TRBD1 is a possible D gene (5 bases). The CDR3 totals 15 residues. Germline-derived CDR1 and CDR2 are MGHRA and YSYEKL. Trimming stripped 5 bases from V and 2 bases from J, with 15 bases between. The CDR3 coding sequence is TGCGCCAGCAGCACGTTTCGGCAGGGTCAAGAGACCCAGTACTTC. Encoded protein: CASSTFRQGQETQYF.

The rearrangement joins TRBV7-6 to TRBJ2-3; D gene ambiguous. V shed 1 base and J shed 6 bases, with 5 bases lying between them. This CDR3 spans 12 amino acids. CDR1 and CDR2 (germline): SGHVS, FNYEAQ. The CDR3 nucleotides are TGTGCCAGCAGCTTAGACCAGGATACGCAGTATTTT. Translation gives CASSLDQDTQYF.

CDR3 bases: TGTGCCACCAGCAAACCAACAGGGTTCTATGGCTACACCTTC. Residues: CATSKPTGFYGYTF. J is TRBJ1-2 and V is TRBV15, with TRBD1 as a possible D gene (6 bases). The length of the CDR3 is 14 residues. Germline V lookup: CDR1 LNHNV, CDR2 YYDKDF (reference sequence). Trimming removed 4 bases from V and 4 bases from J, with 13 bases in between.

The V and J genes are TRBV3-1 and TRBJ1-2; D unclear. This CDR3 comprises 16 residues. V lost 0 bases and J lost 4, with 15 bases in between. Per the germline V gene, CDR1 is LGHDT and CDR2 is YNNKEL (reference sequence). The CDR3 sequence is CASSQERDREFYGYTF. The CDR3 nucleotides read TGTGCCAGCAGCCAAGAGCGGGATAGAGAGTTCTATGGCTACACCTTC.

The CDR3 loop is CASSRGGTEAFF. The CDR3 DNA reads TGTGCCAGCAGCCGGGGGGGCACTGAAGCTTTCTTT. V usage is TRBV7-9 and J usage is TRBJ1-1; TRBD1 is a possible D gene (5 bases). V lost 5 bases and J lost 4, with 8 bases in between. Germline V CDR1 and CDR2: SEHNR, FQNEAQ (reference sequence). The CDR3 has 12 residues.

This clonotype was found a few times. The V call is TRBV28, the J call TRBJ1-2; no reliable D call. Trimming removed 7 bases from V and 4 bases from J, with 13 bases in between. This CDR3 spans 13 amino acids. Germline assignment: CDR1 MDHEN and CDR2 SYDVKM. The CDR3 nucleotides read TGTGCCAGCACCCTCTCCCCCTCCTATGGCTACACCTTC. Translation gives CASTLSPSYGYTF.

This chain joins TRBV7-2 and TRBJ2-1; D could derive from TRBD1 or TRBD2 (6 bases each). V lost 5 bases to trimming and J lost 9 bases, with 14 bases between them. Per the germline V gene, CDR1 is SGHTA and CDR2 is FQGNSA. This CDR3 spans 13 amino acids. DNA for the CDR3: TGTGCCAGCAGCCTAGTGGGGGGCGGTGAGCAGTTCTTC. It specifies CASSLVGGGEQFF.

This sequence joins TRBV10-2 and TRBJ2-3; no clear D gene. Germline V lookup: CDR1 WSHSY, CDR2 SAAADI. Trimming removed 4 bases at V and 1 base at J, with 3 bases between. The CDR3 has 12 residues. CDR3 in DNA: TGCGCCAGCAGTGCGGGCACAGATACGCAGTATTTT. Protein: CASSAGTDTQYF.

This clonotype showed up just once. The chain recombines TRBV11-1 with TRBJ2-2; TRBD2 matches 11 bases. J was trimmed by 1 base and V by 2 bases; bases with no gene match: 15. Germline values: CDR1 SGHAT, CDR2 FQDESV (reference sequence). The CDR3 has 21 amino acids. The CDR3 nucleotides read TGTGCCAGCAGCTTAATTAGGGGGGACGGACTAGCGGGCCTGAACACCGGGGAGCTGTTTTTT. Amino acids: CASSLIRGDGLAGLNTGELFF.

This clonotype showed up just a few times. The chain combines TRBV4-3 with TRBJ2-1, with 10 bases that match TRBD2. V was pared by 3 bases and J by 11 bases, with 7 bases of the junction left unmatched. This CDR3 has 14 residues. CDR1 is LGHNA, CDR2 YSLEER, per germline. DNA for the CDR3: TGCGCCAGCAGCCAGGTACGGACTAGCGGTAAGCAGTTCTTC. Protein: CASSQVRTSGKQFF.

This clonotype was counted between two and nine times. This chain links TRBV5-6 with TRBJ2-5, with D uncertain. The V end lost 1 base, the J end lost 1 base, and 5 bases lay between the germline ends. Germline CDR1 SGHDT, CDR2 YYEEEE. CDR3 length: 13 amino acids. The CDR3 DNA reads as TGTGCCAGCAGCTTGTACATCCAAGAGACCCAGTACTTC. Protein sequence: CASSLYIQETQYF.

This clonotype has more than one count but fewer than ten. The V gene is TRBV11-1, the J gene TRBJ2-3, with 12 bases matching TRBD2. With V trimmed by 3 bases and J by 4 bases, 14 bases remained unmatched. This CDR3 is 19 amino acids long. CDR1 and CDR2 from the germline V gene are SGHAT and FQDESV (reference sequence). DNA of the CDR3: TGTGCCAGCAGCTTTGGGCTAGCGGGAGGGCCGGGCAACTCAGATACGCAGTATTTT. Amino acid sequence: CASSFGLAGGPGNSDTQYF.

This clonotype came up a few times. The J gene is TRBJ2-5, the V gene TRBV18, with D possibly TRBD1 on 6 matching bases. The V and J ends lost 0 bases and 5 bases respectively, with 10 bases between them. This CDR3 comprises 14 residues. Per germline, CDR1 KGHSH and CDR2 LQKENI. This CDR3 reads CASSPPTGPETQYF. The CDR3 DNA reads as TGTGCCAGCTCACCACCGACAGGTCCGGAGACCCAGTACTTC.

This clonotype was detected only a few times. This chain connects TRBV7-2 to TRBJ2-2, with D tentatively TRBD1 (5 bases). Germline V gene data show CDR1 as SGHTA and CDR2 as FQGNSA. V lost 5 bases and J 2 bases, leaving 18 bases between the germline ends. The CDR3 consists of 17 residues. The CDR3 sequence: CASSPLGPQANTGELFF. The CDR3 DNA reads as TGTGCCAGCAGCCCCCTGGGGCCCCAAGCTAACACCGGGGAGCTGTTTTTT.

The sample holds a few counts of this clonotype. The chain has TRBV7-6 and TRBJ2-3; D is unclear. CDR3 size: 16 residues. Trimming took 1 base from V and 0 from J, leaving 11 bases between them. CDR1 and CDR2 (germline): SGHVS, FNYEAQ. CDR3 protein: CASSLETLRSTDTQYF. DNA for the CDR3: TGTGCCAGCAGCTTAGAGACCCTCCGAAGCACAGATACGCAGTATTTT.

Here the CDR3 DNA reads TGTGCCAGCAGACGACACAGACAGGGGGAGACTAGCGGAGCTACGGAGACCCAGTACTTC. Translation gives CASRRHRQGETSGATETQYF. This rearrangement joins TRBV3-1 to TRBJ2-5; either TRBD1 or TRBD2 may supply D (9 bases each). The CDR3 loop spans 20 amino acids. Trimming stripped 6 bases from V and 5 bases from J, with 34 bases between. Germline V CDR1 and CDR2: LGHDT, YNNKEL (reference sequence).

In this sample, this clonotype turned up a few times. The chain joins TRBV12-3 or TRBV12-4 to TRBJ2-3; D not resolved. CDR3 size: 14 residues. Trimming took off 3 bases at V and 2 bases at J, with 9 bases between the two ends. The CDR3 DNA follows: TGTGCCAGCAGTTTCTTTCGCACCACAGATACGCAGTATTTT. Translating gives CASSFFRTTDTQYF.

This clonotype has at least ten counts. This rearrangement joins TRBV7-8 to TRBJ1-2; D possibly corresponds to TRBD1 (5 bases). With 4 bases removed from V and 1 base from J, the gap between germline ends came to 10 bases. The CDR3 totals 14 residues. Germline V CDR1 and CDR2: SGHVS, FQNEAQ. CDR3 protein: CASSSGTFNYGYTF. DNA for the CDR3: TGTGCCAGCAGCTCAGGGACGTTTAACTATGGCTACACCTTC. Variable domain in full (rest from reference TRBV7-8 and TRBJ1-2): GAGVSQSPRYKVAKRGQDVALRCDPISGHVSLFWYQQALGQGPEFLTYFQNEAQLDKSGLPSDRFFAERPEGSVSTLKIQRTQQEDSAVYLCASSSGTFNYGYTFGSGTRLTVV.

This chain links TRBV30 with TRBJ2-3; 9 positions match TRBD2. CDR1 is GTSNPN, CDR2 SVGIG, per germline (reference sequence). This CDR3 region has 12 residues. V was clipped by 5 bases and J by 6 bases; unmatched bases: 3. The CDR3 reads CAWGGLADTQYF. CDR3 DNA: TGTGCCTGGGGCGGACTAGCGGATACGCAGTATTTT.

The table lists this clonotype with many counts. The chain joins TRBV14 to TRBJ1-6; D gene unclear. Trimming stripped 4 bases from V and 10 bases from J, with 14 bases between. The CDR3 consists of 14 residues. Germline assignment: CDR1 SGHDN and CDR2 FVKESK. As DNA, the CDR3 is TGTGCCAGCAGCCGCCGACAAGAGGACTCACCCCTCCACTTT. This encodes CASSRRQEDSPLHF.

This clonotype showed up just a few times. V gene TRBV7-8 combines with J gene TRBJ2-5; no firm D call. Trimming cost V 1 base and J 2 bases, with 8 bases left between them. In germline, CDR1 is SGHVS, CDR2 FQNEAQ. There are 14 residues in the CDR3. DNA of the CDR3: TGTGCCAGCAGCTTAGTGTCCAGTCAAGAGACCCAGTACTTC. Amino acids: CASSLVSSQETQYF.

This chain links TRBV11-2 with TRBJ1-1, with no clear D. The CDR3 totals 12 residues. V was shortened by 6 bases and J by 8 bases, with 13 bases between the two germline ends. In germline, CDR1 is SGHAT, CDR2 FQNNGV. CDR3: CASRVSHSEAFF. The CDR3 nucleotides are TGTGCCAGCAGGGTGTCGCACAGCGAAGCTTTCTTT.